These 24 T cell receptor beta chains came from one sample sequenced in a study of blood T cell repertoires in COVID-19. The method was immunoSEQ multiplex PCR; TCRdb's version includes in-frame clones alone and lacks a portion of them. Of under 80,000 clones in the sample, about 88% were seen once. Sample: peripheral blood. The source of these receptors is a man aged 70-80 years with active COVID-19.

The chain joins TRBV28 to TRBJ1-4; 10 nucleotides agree with TRBD1. CDR1 and CDR2 (germline): MDHEN, SYDVKM. After removal of 6 bases from V and 7 bases from J, the junction contained 8 bases not matched to a gene. The CDR3 consists of 15 residues. The CDR3 bases are TGTGCCAGCAGCACCGACAGGGGGCCTGGTGAAAAACTGTTTTTT. Its protein product is CASSTDRGPGEKLFF.

J is TRBJ2-1 and V is TRBV10-3; 16 bases map to TRBD2. The CDR3 length is 16 residues. Germline-derived CDR1 and CDR2 are ENHRY and SYGVKD. The V and J ends lost 6 bases and 9 bases, in that order; junction bases with no gene match: 8. In DNA form, the CDR3 reads TGTGCCATCAGGAGGGGACTAGCGGGAGGGCCGGGTGAGCAGTTCTTC. As protein: CAIRRGLAGGPGEQFF.

This clone was detected only a few times. J is TRBJ2-5 and V is TRBV16; possible D gene TRBD2, 5 bases. Germline V gives CDR1 KGHSY, CDR2 FQNENV. CDR3 length equals 14 residues. V was shortened by 4 bases and J by 5 bases, with 14 bases between the two germline ends. CDR3 residues: CASSLSAALETQYF. The DNA for the CDR3 is TGTGCCAGCAGCCTCTCAGCGGCCCTGGAGACCCAGTACTTC.

The J gene is TRBJ1-2, the V gene TRBV5-8; tentatively, D is TRBD1 (5 bases). The V end was cut by 4 bases, the J end by 0 bases, with 10 bases between. Germline V lookup: CDR1 SGHTS, CDR2 YDEGEE. The CDR3 is 14 amino acids. The CDR3 bases are TGTGCCAGCAGCCCAGGACACTCTAACTATGGCTACACCTTC. It yields the protein CASSPGHSNYGYTF.

As DNA, the CDR3 is TGTGCCATCACCCAAGGGGGTCGTGGCTACACCTTC. Translation: CAITQGGRGYTF. The chain links TRBV10-3 to TRBJ1-2; a possible D gene is TRBD1 (6 bases). This CDR3 contains 12 residues. V lost 7 bases, J lost 7 bases, and 13 bases lay in between. Germline V gene lookup returns CDR1 ENHRY and CDR2 SYGVKD.

This chain links TRBV15 with TRBJ1-1, with 8 bases that match TRBD1. The CDR3 runs 16 residues. V shed 2 bases and J 1 base; nucleotides not matched to a gene: 6. The V gene's germline CDR1 is LNHNV and CDR2 YYDKDF (reference sequence). This CDR3 is CATSRRSGTGNTEAFF. The CDR3 DNA sequence: TGTGCCACCAGCAGACGGTCCGGGACAGGGAACACTGAAGCTTTCTTT.

This clone was observed a single time. The chain couples TRBV10-3 to TRBJ2-6, with D tentatively TRBD2 (6 bases). Trimming took 0 bases from V and 4 from J, leaving 22 bases between them. Germline values: CDR1 ENHRY, CDR2 SYGVKD. This CDR3 spans 20 amino acids. Here the CDR3 DNA reads TGTGCCATCAGTGAGTCGAAGTTCGCCGGAGGGTCCCGGGGGGCCAACGTCCTGACTTTC. It encodes CAISESKFAGGSRGANVLTF.

The chain joins TRBV19 to TRBJ1-6; D possibly corresponds to TRBD1 (6 bases). The V and J ends lost 5 bases and 0 bases respectively, with 17 bases between them. The germline V gene has CDR1 LNHDA and CDR2 SQIVND (reference sequence). This CDR3 contains 18 residues. Here the CDR3 DNA reads TGTGCCAGTAGTTGGGGGCGATGGGAGAGCTCCTATAATTCACCCCTCCACTTT. This gives the protein CASSWGRWESSYNSPLHF.

This chain connects TRBV6-5 to TRBJ2-3; no clear D. V lost 8 bases and J 2 bases, leaving 11 bases between the germline ends. Germline V CDR1 and CDR2: MNHEY, SVGAGI. The CDR3 consists of 13 residues. Here the CDR3 reads CASWATLTDTQYF. CDR3 DNA: TGTGCCAGCTGGGCCACTCTCACAGATACGCAGTATTTT.

The CDR3 bases are TGTGCCAGCAGCCGGACTAGCGGGAGGGACAATGAGCAGTTCTTC. Translation: CASSRTSGRDNEQFF. This chain uses TRBV13 with TRBJ2-1, with TRBD2 matching over 15 bases. Trimming at V came to 5 bases and at J to 5 bases, leaving 1 base not matched to a gene. In germline, CDR1 is PRHDT, CDR2 FYEKMQ (reference sequence). This CDR3 contains 15 residues.

The chain joins TRBV7-2 to TRBJ1-1; D might be TRBD1 (5 bases). Germline V lookup: CDR1 SGHTA, CDR2 FQGNSA. CDR3 length equals 15 residues. V was clipped by 1 base and J by 4 bases, with 13 bases between them. The CDR3 reads CASSLVGRVGTEAFF. CDR3 DNA: TGTGCCAGCAGCTTAGTTGGCAGGGTAGGCACTGAAGCTTTCTTT.

The rearrangement joins TRBV10-3 to TRBJ2-7; tentative D call: TRBD1 (5 bases). CDR1 is ENHRY, CDR2 SYGVKD, per germline. Trimming cost V 4 bases and J 2 bases, with 12 bases left between them. The CDR3 is 14 amino acids. CDR3 nucleotides: TGTGCCATCAGTGCGGACACTGGGGCCTACGAGCAGTACTTC. It codes for CAISADTGAYEQYF.

The chain is built from TRBV30 and TRBJ2-7; TRBD1 matches 8 bases. The CDR3 loop spans 13 amino acids. The J segment lost 7 bases and the V segment lost 5 bases, leaving 10 bases of the junction unmatched. The V gene's germline CDR1 is GTSNPN and CDR2 SVGIG (reference sequence). This CDR3 reads CAWALTGGVEQYF. Written as DNA, the CDR3 is TGTGCCTGGGCACTAACAGGGGGAGTAGAGCAGTACTTC. Together with reference TRBV30 and TRBJ2-7, the CDR3 gives the full variable domain: SQTIHQWPATLVQPVGSPLSLECTVEGTSNPNLYWYRQAAGRGLQLLFYSVGIGQISSEVPQNLSASRPQDRQFILSSKKLLLSDSGFYLCAWALTGGVEQYFGPGTRLTVT.

This chain joins TRBV2 and TRBJ1-2, with TRBD1 matching over 8 bases. Germline V lookup: CDR1 SNHLY, CDR2 FYNNEI. The length of the CDR3 is 14 residues. Losses at the gene ends were 7 bases for V and 0 bases for J; bases not matched to a gene: 4. The CDR3 region has the DNA TGTGCCAGCAAGACAGGGGTGCCTAACTATGGCTACACCTTC. As protein: CASKTGVPNYGYTF.

The J gene is TRBJ2-7, the V gene TRBV15, with D possibly TRBD2 on 5 matching bases. This CDR3 has 14 amino acids. V was shortened by 3 bases and J by 6 bases, with 15 bases between the two germline ends. Germline V gene data show CDR1 as LNHNV and CDR2 as YYDKDF (reference sequence). The CDR3 here is CATSSRPSAGEQYF. In DNA, the CDR3 is TGTGCCACCAGCAGTAGGCCCTCCGCGGGCGAGCAGTACTTC.

As DNA, the CDR3 is TGTGCCAGCAGCTTAGTGGGCGGGACAGGGGGCGAAAAACTGTTTTTT. This encodes CASSLVGGTGGEKLFF. The rearrangement joins TRBV7-2 to TRBJ1-4; 12 bases are shared with TRBD1. CDR3 length: 16 residues. From germline, CDR1 is SGHTA and CDR2 FQGNSA. V dropped 1 base and J dropped 8; count of bases not matched to a gene: 5.

The chain uses TRBV3-1 (or the pseudogene TRBV3-2) and TRBJ1-6, with 12 bases aligning to TRBD1. The CDR3 runs to 16 residues. The V and J ends lost 5 bases and 9 bases, in that order; junction bases with no gene match: 8. Germline lookup yields CDR1 LGHDT and CDR2 YNNKEL (reference sequence). The CDR3: CASSRGDRGRVSPLHF. CDR3 bases: TGTGCCAGCAGCAGAGGGGACAGGGGGCGGGTTTCACCCCTCCACTTT.

The chain couples TRBV5-6 to TRBJ2-1; 9 nucleotides agree with TRBD2. The germline V gene has CDR1 SGHDT and CDR2 YYEEEE. The CDR3 has 16 amino acids. The V segment lost 3 bases and the J segment 4 bases; nucleotides outside the gene matches: 8. The CDR3 is CASSSPKTSGYNEQFF. Here the CDR3 DNA reads TGTGCCAGCAGCTCACCCAAGACTAGCGGTTACAATGAGCAGTTCTTC.

This rearrangement joins TRBV11-2 to TRBJ1-2; possible D gene TRBD1, 6 bases. This CDR3 contains 14 residues. V was shortened by 5 bases and J by 5 bases, with 15 bases between the two germline ends. Germline V gene data show CDR1 as SGHAT and CDR2 as FQNNGV. CDR3 amino acids: CASSRTTGPYGYTF. CDR3 DNA sequence: TGTGCCAGCAGCCGGACCACAGGGCCTTATGGCTACACCTTC.

The chain uses TRBV11-2 and TRBJ2-2; D perhaps matches TRBD2 (5 bases). Germline V gene lookup returns CDR1 SGHAT and CDR2 FQNNGV. V lost 5 bases and J lost 5, with 12 bases in between. CDR3 length equals 14 residues. The CDR3 DNA reads TGTGCCAGCAGCCGCAGCGGAACTACCGGGGAGCTGTTTTTT. It encodes CASSRSGTTGELFF.

The J gene is TRBJ1-2, the V gene TRBV24-1; TRBD1 agrees at 7 bases. The CDR3 sequence is 17 residues long. Germline loops: CDR1 KGHDR, CDR2 SFDVKD. The V segment lost 6 bases and the J segment 2 bases; nucleotides outside the gene matches: 14. The chain's CDR3 is CATSFRRGDSPNYGYTF. The CDR3 bases are TGTGCCACCAGTTTTAGGCGGGGGGACAGCCCCAACTATGGCTACACCTTC.

The chain joins TRBV18 to TRBJ2-7, with D tentatively TRBD2 (5 bases). Germline assignment: CDR1 KGHSH and CDR2 LQKENI. The V end was cut by 8 bases, the J end by 2 bases, with 16 bases between. The CDR3 is 14 amino acids. The CDR3 is CASTRTAEAYEQYF. In nucleotides, the CDR3 is TGTGCCAGCACCCGGACGGCGGAGGCCTACGAGCAGTACTTC.

This clone was found a few times. The J gene is TRBJ2-5, the V gene TRBV5-4; D gene uncertain. Per the germline V gene, CDR1 is SGHNT and CDR2 is YYREEE (reference sequence). V lost 0 bases and J 4 bases, leaving 13 bases between the germline ends. The CDR3 runs 15 residues. CDR3 sequence (DNA): TGTGCCAGCAGCTTGGGCCTTACCCGGGTAGAGACCCAGTACTTC. It encodes CASSLGLTRVETQYF.

J is TRBJ2-7 and V is TRBV3-1 (or the pseudogene TRBV3-2); 10 bases line up with TRBD2. V gave up 4 bases and J gave up 5 bases; unmatched junction bases: 5. Germline V gives CDR1 LGHDT, CDR2 YNNKEL (reference sequence). CDR3 length: 14 residues. The chain's CDR3 is CASSRASGGDEQYF. CDR3 nucleotides: TGTGCCAGCAGCCGCGCCAGCGGGGGGGACGAGCAGTACTTC.